Listed below are T cell receptor beta chains from one sample, sequenced in a study of blood T cell repertoires in COVID-19. Sequencing used immunoSEQ multiplex PCR; TCRdb keeps in-frame clones, though not all of them. The sample yields 79,000 or so clones, about nine tenths seen once. Sequencing was done on a sample of peripheral blood. These receptors originate from a human donor in a cohort sampled during active COVID-19. Both conserved end residues are trimmed from each CDR3. The order of the fields is D gene, J gene, clone size, V gene, CDR3 length, CDR3 protein. D genes are given only for firm matches. A clone size is listed for some rows: how often the clone was seen (once, few, many), or a class if it is expanded.

D gene: TRBD2; J gene: TRBJ2-7; clone size: NA; V gene: TRBV7-9; CDR3 length: 14; CDR3 protein: ASSPTGTSGYYEQY
D gene: TRBD1; J gene: TRBJ1-2; clone size: NA; V gene: TRBV27; CDR3 length: 12; CDR3 protein: ASSSTGGAWGYT
D gene: NA; J gene: TRBJ1-5; clone size: NA; V gene: TRBV5-6; CDR3 length: 13; CDR3 protein: ASSLWASPNQPQH
D gene: TRBD2; J gene: TRBJ2-2; clone size: NA; V gene: TRBV5-1; CDR3 length: 12; CDR3 protein: ASSLREGTGELF
D gene: TRBD2; J gene: TRBJ2-2; clone size: NA; V gene: TRBV5-8; CDR3 length: 13; CDR3 protein: ASSFRRGVAGELF
D gene: NA; J gene: TRBJ2-1; clone size: once; V gene: TRBV7-2; CDR3 length: 15; CDR3 protein: ASSSPGGSGTYNEQF
D gene: NA; J gene: TRBJ1-1; clone size: NA; V gene: TRBV14; CDR3 length: 13; CDR3 protein: ASSQERVASTEAF
D gene: TRBD2; J gene: TRBJ2-3; clone size: NA; V gene: TRBV6-5; CDR3 length: 14; CDR3 protein: ASSYSPSGRADTQY
D gene: NA; J gene: TRBJ2-7; clone size: NA; V gene: TRBV19; CDR3 length: 11; CDR3 protein: ASSVRDNYEQY
D gene: NA; J gene: TRBJ1-1; clone size: NA; V gene: TRBV12-3/TRBV12-4; CDR3 length: 9; CDR3 protein: ASSFNREAF
D gene: NA; J gene: TRBJ2-1; clone size: NA; V gene: TRBV7-2; CDR3 length: 15; CDR3 protein: ASSLGEGQPRPGEQF
D gene: NA; J gene: TRBJ2-1; clone size: once; V gene: TRBV9; CDR3 length: 14; CDR3 protein: ASSPRTHRGSDEQF
D gene: NA; J gene: TRBJ1-3; clone size: NA; V gene: TRBV19; CDR3 length: 15; CDR3 protein: ASSIPGHPSSGNTIY
D gene: TRBD2; J gene: TRBJ2-2; clone size: once; V gene: TRBV27; CDR3 length: 16; CDR3 protein: ASRGWGLAGGNTGELF
D gene: TRBD1; J gene: TRBJ1-2; clone size: NA; V gene: TRBV7-9; CDR3 length: 13; CDR3 protein: ASSFGPSGGSEYT
D gene: NA; J gene: TRBJ2-5; clone size: NA; V gene: TRBV25-1; CDR3 length: 12; CDR3 protein: ASSDRQGPETQY
D gene: TRBD2; J gene: TRBJ2-1; clone size: NA; V gene: TRBV2; CDR3 length: 13; CDR3 protein: ASSPLAGRNNEQF
D gene: TRBD2; J gene: TRBJ2-5; clone size: NA; V gene: TRBV7-2; CDR3 length: 14; CDR3 protein: ASSFRTSGGQETQY
D gene: NA; J gene: TRBJ2-7; clone size: once; V gene: TRBV28; CDR3 length: 10; CDR3 protein: ASSSGQYEQY
D gene: NA; J gene: TRBJ1-1; clone size: NA; V gene: TRBV19; CDR3 length: 14; CDR3 protein: ASSRGMGGENTEAF
D gene: TRBD2; J gene: TRBJ2-5; clone size: NA; V gene: TRBV7-9; CDR3 length: 13; CDR3 protein: ASHPTGGDQETQY
D gene: NA; J gene: TRBJ2-3; clone size: NA; V gene: TRBV7-2; CDR3 length: 11; CDR3 protein: ASSLGERDTQY